The 24 T cell receptor beta chains below were found in one sample sequenced in a study of blood T cell repertoires in COVID-19. TCRdb's table, derived via immunoSEQ multiplex PCR, lists solely in-frame clones and lacks some. The table records 150,000 to 200,000 clones, under 90% of them present only once. Sequencing was carried out using peripheral blood. These receptor sequences come from a woman in her sixties or seventies with COVID-19, enrolled during active disease.

This chain joins TRBV5-1 and TRBJ1-2; D is perhaps TRBD1 (5 bases). The CDR3 is 15 amino acids. Trimming stripped 0 bases from V and 2 bases from J, with 11 bases between. Per the germline V gene, CDR1 is SGHRS and CDR2 is YFSETQ. The CDR3 is CASSLGGAGNYGYTF. The CDR3 DNA follows: TGCGCCAGCAGCTTGGGTGGGGCAGGGAACTATGGCTACACCTTC.

This clone was observed a handful of times. The V and J genes are TRBV10-3 and TRBJ1-5; TRBD1 matches at 8 bases. J was trimmed by 0 bases and V by 10 bases; bases with no gene match: 14. The V gene's germline CDR1 is ENHRY and CDR2 SYGVKD. The CDR3 has 17 residues. DNA for the CDR3: TGTGCCACCCGCCCCTCGACAGGGGACATTAGCAATCAGCCCCAGCATTTT. As protein: CATRPSTGDISNQPQHF.

There are a few counts of this clone. The rearrangement links TRBV6-5 to TRBJ1-2; D remains ambiguous. The V and J ends lost 0 bases and 8 bases respectively, with 10 bases between them. Germline V gives CDR1 MNHEY, CDR2 SVGAGI. This CDR3 comprises 13 residues. As DNA, the CDR3 is TGTGCCAGCAGTTACTCACCAGACGGGGGCTACACCTTC. It codes for CASSYSPDGGYTF.

The V call is TRBV6-5, the J call TRBJ2-3; D perhaps matches TRBD1 (6 bases). V was cut by 10 bases and J by 2 bases, with 19 bases left in between. This CDR3 contains 15 residues. CDR1 is MNHEY, CDR2 SVGAGI, per germline. The CDR3 loop reads CATRVGRGVTDTQYF. The CDR3, as DNA: TGTGCCACCAGGGTGGGCAGGGGCGTCACAGATACGCAGTATTTT.

The V gene is TRBV3-1 (or the pseudogene TRBV3-2), the J gene TRBJ1-3; tentatively, D is TRBD1 (6 bases). Germline loops: CDR1 LGHDT, CDR2 YNNKEL (reference sequence). This CDR3 spans 16 amino acids. Trimming stripped 4 bases from V and 4 bases from J, with 17 bases between. DNA for the CDR3: TGTGCCAGCAGCCTAAACCCAGGGGTCGGGGGAAACACCATATATTTT. Its translation is CASSLNPGVGGNTIYF.

The chain combines TRBV30 with TRBJ2-5; D unclear. This CDR3 spans 13 amino acids. The V gene's germline CDR1 is GTSNPN and CDR2 SVGIG (reference sequence). Trimming removed 0 bases from V and 1 base from J, with 6 bases in between. The CDR3 DNA reads TGTGCCTGGAGTGTTAGAGTCCAAGAGACCCAGTACTTC. It is translated as CAWSVRVQETQYF.

J is TRBJ2-3 and V is TRBV2, with 9 nucleotides matching TRBD2. The trim removed 8 bases at V and 2 bases at J, leaving 8 bases unmatched. Germline CDR1 reads SNHLY; CDR2 reads FYNNEI. This CDR3 region has 15 residues. CDR3 sequence: CASRQVAGVTDTQYF. Here the CDR3 DNA reads TGTGCCAGCCGCCAAGTAGCGGGGGTCACAGATACGCAGTATTTT.

The chain carries TRBV7-8 and TRBJ1-2; D call uncertain. There are 14 residues in the CDR3. Germline V gene sequence: CDR1 SGHVS, CDR2 FQNEAQ. V was shortened by 5 bases and J by 1 base, with 11 bases between the two germline ends. The CDR3 DNA reads TGTGCCAGCAGCCAGACCGACAATAACTATGGCTACACCTTC. Protein: CASSQTDNNYGYTF.

The gene calls are TRBV29-1 and TRBJ1-2, with 7 nucleotides matching TRBD1. J gave up 6 bases and V 2 bases, and 6 bases lay outside the gene matches. The CDR3 spans 13 residues. CDR1 SQVTM and CDR2 ANQGSEA come from the germline V gene. In DNA form, the CDR3 reads TGCAGCGTTGAAAGTCCGGACAGGAATGGCTACACCTTC. This sequence encodes CSVESPDRNGYTF.

In nucleotides, the CDR3 is TGTGCCAGCACCGAATCCATGACAGGGGTCAATGGCTACACCTTC. Its translation: CASTESMTGVNGYTF. This chain links TRBV6-6 with TRBJ1-2; 8 nucleotides align to TRBD1. The germline gives CDR1 MNHNY, CDR2 SVGAGI (reference sequence). The V and J ends lost 7 bases and 6 bases, in that order; junction bases with no gene match: 13. The CDR3 contains 15 residues.

The CDR3 protein is CASSEVRGRNGYTF. The CDR3 nucleotides read TGTGCCAGCAGTGAGGTCAGGGGTCGCAATGGCTACACCTTC. This sequence joins TRBV2 and TRBJ1-2; maybe TRBD1 (6 bases). CDR3 size: 14 residues. Looked up from germline, CDR1 is SNHLY and CDR2 is FYNNEI. Between the trimmed V and J ends, which lost 3 bases and 6 bases, there was a span of 14 bases.

CDR3 protein: CASRESKYCGKTYNEQFF. CDR3 nucleotides: TGTGCCAGCAGGGAATCAAAGTATTGCGGCAAGACCTACAATGAGCAGTTCTTC. The chain uses TRBV21-1 and TRBJ2-1; the table's D call TRBD2 went unverified against the DNA. TRBV21-1 is listed as a pseudogene. This CDR3 is 18 amino acids long.

This sequence joins TRBV3-1 (or the pseudogene TRBV3-2) and TRBJ1-2, with TRBD1 identical over 7 bases. The CDR3 runs to 16 residues. Trimming cost V 2 bases and J 2 bases; bases outside gene matches: 8. Germline V gene sequence: CDR1 LGHDT, CDR2 YNNKEL (reference sequence). The CDR3, as DNA: TGTGCCAGCAGCCAACGCCAGGACAGGTACAACTATGGCTACACCTTC. Its protein is CASSQRQDRYNYGYTF.

V and J are TRBV28 and TRBJ1-1; D unclear. The CDR3 totals 14 residues. V was cut by 3 bases and J by 1 base, with 9 bases left in between. CDR1 is MDHEN, CDR2 SYDVKM, per germline. In DNA, the CDR3 is TGTGCCAGCAGTTTGAGAGCGGCGAACACTGAAGCTTTCTTT. It specifies CASSLRAANTEAFF. The variable domain in full, completed from reference TRBV28 and TRBJ1-1, reads DVKVTQSSRYLVKRTGEKVFLECVQDMDHENMFWYRQDPGLGLRLIYFSYDVKMKEKGDIPEGYSVSREKKERFSLILESASTNQTSMYLCASSLRAANTEAFFGQGTRLTVV.

The rearrangement links TRBV5-1 to TRBJ1-2, with TRBD1 identical over 7 bases. After removal of 4 bases from V and 2 bases from J, the junction contained 5 bases not matched to a gene. Germline CDR1 reads SGHRS; CDR2 reads YFSETQ. This CDR3 comprises 14 residues. Written as DNA, the CDR3 is TGCGCCAGCAGCCTTATACAGGGGAACTATGGCTACACCTTC. Translation: CASSLIQGNYGYTF. Filled out from reference TRBV5-1 and TRBJ1-2, the complete variable domain reads KAGVTQTPRYLIKTRGQQVTLSCSPISGHRSVSWYQQTPGQGLQFLFEYFSETQRNKGNFPGRFSGRQFSNSRSEMNVSTLELGDSALYLCASSLIQGNYGYTFGSGTRLTVV.

The chain has TRBV2 and TRBJ1-1, with D possibly matching TRBD1 (5 bases). Looked up from germline, CDR1 is SNHLY and CDR2 is FYNNEI. The CDR3 sequence is 13 residues long. Trimming took off 2 bases at V and 5 bases at J, with 9 bases between the two ends. DNA for the CDR3: TGTGCCAGCAGTGAAAGGGAGGGGACTGAAGCTTTCTTT. It translates to CASSEREGTEAFF.

The rearrangement joins TRBV6-6 to TRBJ1-2; 7 nucleotides match TRBD1. With V trimmed by 1 base and J by 4 bases, 9 bases remained unmatched. The CDR3 totals 16 residues. Germline assignment: CDR1 MNHNY and CDR2 SVGAGI (reference sequence). The DNA of the CDR3 is TGTGCCAGCAGTTACTTGACAGGGTTAGTCTTCTATGGCTACACCTTC. Translation: CASSYLTGLVFYGYTF.

This chain connects TRBV5-6 to TRBJ2-7; D may be TRBD1 (6 bases). This CDR3 is built from 14 residues. V lost 5 bases to trimming and J lost 3 bases, with 15 bases between them. CDR1 is SGHDT, CDR2 YYEEEE, per germline. The CDR3 loop is CASRVGARGYEQYF. The CDR3 DNA is TGTGCCAGCAGGGTTGGGGCCAGGGGCTACGAGCAGTACTTC. The whole variable domain, filled in from reference TRBV5-6 and TRBJ2-7, reads DAGVTQSPTHLIKTRGQQVTLRCSPKSGHDTVSWYQQALGQGPQFIFQYYEEEERQRGNFPDRFSGHQFPNYSSELNVNALLLGDSALYLCASRVGARGYEQYFGPGTRLTVT.

This sequence joins TRBV6-4 and TRBJ1-5; D call uncertain. CDR1 MRHNA and CDR2 SNTAGT come from the germline V gene. V was trimmed by 0 bases and J by 5 bases, leaving 20 bases between them. CDR3 size: 18 residues. CDR3 amino acids: CASSDSKGSTVGDQPQHF. For the CDR3, the DNA is TGTGCCAGCAGTGACTCGAAAGGTAGTACAGTCGGGGATCAGCCCCAGCATTTT.

The count of this clone is one. The genes are TRBV25-1 and TRBJ2-7; D perhaps matches TRBD1 (6 bases). Germline V gene lookup returns CDR1 MGHDK and CDR2 SYGVNS. The CDR3 loop spans 12 amino acids. V was shortened by 5 bases and J by 3 bases, with 8 bases between the two germline ends. The CDR3 coding sequence is TGTGCCAGCAGTTCGGACAGCTACGAGCAGTACTTC. Translating gives CASSSDSYEQYF.

The genes are TRBV5-1 and TRBJ1-1; perhaps TRBD1 as D (6 bases). V gave up 2 bases and J gave up 4 bases, with 12 bases separating them. Germline V gene sequence: CDR1 SGHRS, CDR2 YFSETQ. The CDR3 spans 14 residues. The CDR3 DNA reads as TGCGCCAGCAGCTTAGGCAGGGGACCCACTGAAGCTTTCTTT. This encodes CASSLGRGPTEAFF.

This clone occurred a few times. The chain is built from TRBV7-2 and TRBJ1-1; unclear D gene. The CDR3 loop spans 14 amino acids. V was shortened by 5 bases and J by 4 bases, with 14 bases between the two germline ends. Germline V lookup: CDR1 SGHTA, CDR2 FQGNSA. The CDR3 DNA reads TGTGCCAGCAGCCCTAGGATGGCAGTCACTGAAGCTTTCTTT. It specifies CASSPRMAVTEAFF.

The sample holds a few counts of this clone. V usage is TRBV14 and J usage is TRBJ2-5, with TRBD2 as a possible D gene (5 bases). Trimming shortened V by 0 bases and J by 0 bases, and 8 bases separated the two germline ends. Germline CDR1 and CDR2: SGHDN and FVKESK. This CDR3 spans 15 amino acids. The CDR3 loop is CASSQDRGYQETQYF. The CDR3 bases are TGTGCCAGCAGCCAAGATCGAGGGTACCAAGAGACCCAGTACTTC.

This chain joins TRBV18 and TRBJ1-6, with D possibly being TRBD1 (6 bases). Per the germline V gene, CDR1 is KGHSH and CDR2 is LQKENI. V lost 6 bases to trimming and J lost 8 bases, with 14 bases between them. This CDR3 region has 14 residues. The CDR3: CASSATGGYSPLHF. CDR3 nucleotides: TGTGCCAGCTCGGCGACAGGAGGATATTCACCCCTCCACTTT.